Listed here are 9 T cell receptor beta chains from one sample, sequenced in a study of a mutant IDH1 vaccine in newly diagnosed glioma. This sample's time point: week 5, during vaccination. Doses of 300 ug of mutant IDH1 20-mer peptide were given with topical imiquimod. These receptors have no known antigen. Assay used: immunoSEQ multiplex PCR; TCRdb lists only in-frame clones, some missing. The data contain 50,000 to 55,000 clones, roughly 78% of them singletons. Material: PBMCs, obtained from a glioma patient whose treatment included an IDH1 peptide vaccine. These receptors were obtained from a man aged 45-65 years with glioma.

This clone was found many times. The CDR3 region is CASSSYGTENTEAFF. The CDR3, as DNA: TGTGCCAGCAGCTCCTATGGGACGGAGAACACTGAAGCTTTCTTT. The V gene is TRBV9, the J gene TRBJ1-1; a possible D gene is TRBD1 (5 bases). The CDR3 runs 15 residues. The V end was cut by 4 bases, the J end by 1 base, with 14 bases between. Looked up from germline, CDR1 is SGDLS and CDR2 is YYNGEE.

V and J are TRBV28 and TRBJ2-7, with 7 bases that match TRBD1. Germline lookup yields CDR1 MDHEN and CDR2 SYDVKM. This CDR3 region has 16 residues. V shed 5 bases and J 3 bases; nucleotides not matched to a gene: 13. CDR3 bases: TGTGCCAGCAGTCTCCCCGACAGGGAAGATCTCTACGAGCAGTACTTC. It is translated as CASSLPDREDLYEQYF.

The chain employs TRBV19 and TRBJ1-2; D may be TRBD1 (5 bases). Trimming removed 1 base at V and 9 bases at J, with 9 bases between. This CDR3 region has 12 residues. Germline values: CDR1 LNHDA, CDR2 SQIVND (reference sequence). Here the CDR3 reads CASSIVGGRYTF. The CDR3 coding sequence is TGTGCCAGTAGTATAGTTGGGGGTCGCTACACCTTC.

The V gene is TRBV6-5, the J gene TRBJ1-3; TRBD1 might be the D (6 bases). The ends were cut back, 4 bases at V and 3 bases at J, with 13 bases in the middle. The CDR3 covers 15 residues. CDR1 MNHEY and CDR2 SVGAGI come from the germline V gene. In DNA, the CDR3 is TGTGCCAGCAGTTCGCAGGGGAGAAATGGAAACACCATATATTTT. It translates to CASSSQGRNGNTIYF.

This clone was counted a single time. V is TRBV5-6 and J is TRBJ1-2; tentative D call: TRBD1 (5 bases). Looked up from germline, CDR1 is SGHDT and CDR2 is YYEEEE. This CDR3 region has 14 residues. V lost 0 bases and J lost 11, with 17 bases in between. The CDR3 reads CASSLVAGSNQYTF. CDR3 coding DNA: TGTGCCAGCAGCTTGGTGGCAGGGTCGAACCAGTACACCTTC. Filled out from reference TRBV5-6 and TRBJ1-2, the complete variable domain reads DAGVTQSPTHLIKTRGQQVTLRCSPKSGHDTVSWYQQALGQGPQFIFQYYEEEERQRGNFPDRFSGHQFPNYSSELNVNALLLGDSALYLCASSLVAGSNQYTFGSGTRLTVV.

V gene TRBV5-4 combines with J gene TRBJ1-1, with D hard to call. Trimming removed 5 bases at V and 1 base at J, with 9 bases between. CDR1 SGHNT and CDR2 YYREEE come from the germline V gene (reference sequence). The CDR3 extends over 13 amino acids. The CDR3 DNA reads as TGTGCCAGCAGGGGCTCGGGGAACACTGAAGCTTTCTTT. This sequence encodes CASRGSGNTEAFF. The full variable domain, completed using reference TRBV5-4 and TRBJ1-1, is ETGVTQSPTHLIKTRGQQVTLRCSSQSGHNTVSWYQQALGQGPQFIFQYYREEENGRGNFPPRFSGLQFPNYSSELNVNALELDDSALYLCASRGSGNTEAFFGQGTRLTVV.

The chain employs TRBV19 and TRBJ1-1, with D possibly TRBD1 on 6 matching bases. The CDR3 totals 14 residues. The ends were cut back, 3 bases at V and 4 bases at J, with 12 bases in the middle. Germline CDR1 reads LNHDA; CDR2 reads SQIVND (reference sequence). The CDR3 sequence is CASSIPGGRTEAFF. The CDR3 nucleotides are TGTGCCAGTAGTATTCCCGGGGGGCGCACTGAAGCTTTCTTT. The full variable domain, rest sourced from reference TRBV19 and TRBJ1-1, is DGGITQSPKYLFRKEGQNVTLSCEQNLNHDAMYWYRQDPGQGLRLIYYSQIVNDFQKGDIAEGYSVSREKKESFPLTVTSAQKNPTAFYLCASSIPGGRTEAFFGQGTRLTVV.

Only one count was recorded for this clone. The CDR3 loop reads CASSPGTGNNEQFF. The CDR3 coding sequence is TGTGCCAGCTCACCCGGGACAGGGAACAATGAGCAGTTCTTC. The gene calls are TRBV18 and TRBJ2-1, with 9 bases that match TRBD1. Germline V lookup: CDR1 KGHSH, CDR2 LQKENI. The CDR3 sequence is 14 residues long. With 3 bases clipped from V and 5 bases from J, the junction kept 2 bases outside the gene matches.

This clone was seen more than once but under ten times. This chain links TRBV5-6 with TRBJ1-2, with 12 bases matching TRBD1. V shed 0 bases and J 7 bases; nucleotides not matched to a gene: 7. Per germline, CDR1 SGHDT and CDR2 YYEEEE. This CDR3 spans 16 amino acids. CDR3 sequence: CASSLVQGQGAAGYTF. The CDR3 DNA follows: TGTGCCAGCAGCTTGGTCCAGGGACAGGGGGCAGCTGGCTACACCTTC.